The 20 T cell receptor beta chains presented below share a single source sample, sequenced in a study of CD8 T cells in Susac syndrome. RNA, at about 0.5 to 1 ug, was reverse transcribed with random hexamers. One entry per CDR3 protein, called by TCRdb with MiXCR from the immunoSEQ multiplex PCR reads. The table has 100,000 to 150,000 distinct CDR3 sequences, just over 90% seen once. The sequenced material came from CD8+ T cells from PBMCs. The source is a human donor with multiple sclerosis.

The chain is built from TRBV2 and TRBJ2-1; D possibly corresponds to TRBD2 (7 bases). V lost 11 bases, J lost 5 bases, and 13 bases lay in between. CDR1 SNHLY and CDR2 FYNNEI come from the germline V gene. This CDR3 is 12 amino acids long. The CDR3 bases are TGTGCCGGGGAGGGGGGTAACAATGAGCAGTTCTTC. Amino acids: CAGEGGNNEQFF.

This rearrangement joins TRBV9 to TRBJ2-1, with 7 nucleotides matching TRBD2. The CDR3 spans 13 residues. Per the germline V gene, CDR1 is SGDLS and CDR2 is YYNGEE. The V and J ends lost 0 bases and 8 bases, in that order; junction bases with no gene match: 2. DNA for the CDR3: TGTGCCAGCAGCGTAGAAGGACTAGATGAGCAGTTCTTC. It yields the protein CASSVEGLDEQFF. Full variable domain (rest looked up from reference TRBV9 and TRBJ2-1): DSGVTQTPKHLITATGQRVTLRCSPRSGDLSVYWYQQSLDQGLQFLIQYYNGEERAKGNILERFSAQQFPDLHSELNLSSLELGDSALYFCASSVEGLDEQFFGPGTRLTVL.

J is TRBJ2-3 and V is TRBV4-1, with 8 bases fitting TRBD2. With V trimmed by 0 bases and J by 1 base, 3 bases remained unmatched. CDR3 length: 16 residues. The germline V gene encodes CDR1 MGHRA and CDR2 YSYEKL. CDR3 amino acids: CASSQDSGGGTDTQYF. The CDR3 nucleotides read TGCGCCAGCAGCCAAGATTCGGGGGGGGGCACAGATACGCAGTATTTT.

The CDR3 nucleotides read TGTGCCAGCAGGCTACCCGGGCATTCACCCCTCCACTTT. Amino acids: CASRLPGHSPLHF. This chain links TRBV28 with TRBJ1-6; D is ambiguous. This CDR3 has 13 residues. Germline loops: CDR1 MDHEN, CDR2 SYDVKM. V lost 6 bases to trimming and J lost 8 bases, with 11 bases between them.

This chain connects TRBV6-2 or TRBV6-3 to TRBJ2-7; 9 nucleotides line up with TRBD2. The CDR3 has 13 residues. V gave up 7 bases and J gave up 6 bases; unmatched junction bases: 7. Germline CDR1 is MNHEY and CDR2 is SVGEGT. The chain's CDR3 is CASKLSGSGEQYV. The DNA for the CDR3 is TGTGCCAGCAAACTTAGCGGGAGCGGCGAGCAGTACGTC.

The chain is built from TRBV20-1 and TRBJ1-1; maybe TRBD1 (6 bases). CDR3 size: 12 residues. Germline V gene data show CDR1 as DFQATT and CDR2 as SNEGSKA (reference sequence). Trimming removed 5 bases from V and 5 bases from J, with 12 bases in between. The DNA for the CDR3 is TGCAGTGCTCCCCACAGGGAGACTGAAGCTTTCTTT. Protein sequence: CSAPHRETEAFF.

The V call is TRBV4-1, the J call TRBJ2-7; 9 positions agree with TRBD1. CDR3 length equals 17 residues. V lost 0 bases, J lost 0 bases, and 6 bases stayed unmatched. Germline V lookup: CDR1 MGHRA, CDR2 YSYEKL. The CDR3 region is CASSQDGTGRYSYEQYF. The CDR3 DNA sequence: TGCGCCAGCAGCCAAGACGGGACAGGGCGCTACTCCTACGAGCAGTACTTC.

The chain carries TRBV7-9 and TRBJ2-1, with unresolved D. V lost 2 bases and J 7 bases, leaving 18 bases between the germline ends. The CDR3 extends over 16 amino acids. Germline CDR1 and CDR2: SEHNR and FQNEAQ (reference sequence). CDR3 residues: CASSLWLGLKRNEQFF. CDR3 coding DNA: TGTGCCAGCAGCTTATGGTTGGGCCTGAAACGGAATGAGCAGTTCTTC. The full variable domain, with the rest looked up from reference TRBV7-9 and TRBJ2-1, is DTGVSQNPRHKITKRGQNVTFRCDPISEHNRLYWYRQTLGQGPEFLTYFQNEAQLEKSRLLSDRFSAERPKGSFSTLEIQRTEQGDSAMYLCASSLWLGLKRNEQFFGPGTRLTVL.

J is TRBJ1-2 and V is TRBV29-1; D might be TRBD1 (6 bases). Trimming left V 6 bases short and J 4 bases short, with 12 bases between. Germline V lookup: CDR1 SQVTM, CDR2 ANQGSEA. CDR3 length equals 12 residues. CDR3 sequence (DNA): TGCAGCGTCGAACAGGGTTCCTATGGCTACACCTTC. Its translation is CSVEQGSYGYTF.

This chain links TRBV23-1 with TRBJ1-2; D unclear. TRBV23-1 is an ORF, and what it does is uncertain. The CDR3 extends over 14 amino acids. The V end lost 7 bases, the J end lost 8 bases, and 20 bases lay between the germline ends. In DNA form, the CDR3 reads TGCGCCAGCACCCAATTAGGGTGTGGAGGCGGCTACACCTTC. Translation gives CASTQLGCGGGYTF.

The chain employs TRBV4-1 and TRBJ1-6, with a possible D match to TRBD1 (6 bases). The germline V and J ends were trimmed by 5 bases and 0 bases, with 11 bases remaining between them. Per the germline V gene, CDR1 is MGHRA and CDR2 is YSYEKL. The CDR3 totals 16 residues. The chain's CDR3 is CASSKGGSSYNSPLHF. The CDR3 DNA reads TGCGCCAGCAGCAAAGGGGGGAGCTCCTATAATTCACCCCTCCACTTT.

The CDR3 DNA is TGTGCCAGCAGTGACGGCGCAGATACGCAGTATTTT. This encodes CASSDGADTQYF. This sequence joins TRBV2 and TRBJ2-3; no clear D. CDR3 length: 12 amino acids. Per germline, CDR1 SNHLY and CDR2 FYNNEI. The ends were cut back, 3 bases at V and 4 bases at J, with 5 bases in the middle. Using reference TRBV2 and TRBJ2-3 for the parts outside the CDR3, the full variable domain is EPEVTQTPSHQVTQMGQEVILRCVPISNHLYFYWYRQILGQKVEFLVSFYNNEISEKSEIFDDQFSVERPDGSNFTLKIRSTKLEDSAMYFCASSDGADTQYFGPGTRLTVL.

The V call is TRBV19, the J call TRBJ1-2; TRBD1 agrees at 8 bases. Germline values: CDR1 LNHDA, CDR2 SQIVND (reference sequence). This CDR3 region has 16 residues. The ends lost 4 bases at V and 3 bases at J; junction bases unmatched: 10. The CDR3 nucleotides read TGTGCCAGTAGTACCGTGTCCCAGGGGGCCTACTATGGCTACACCTTC. Its protein product is CASSTVSQGAYYGYTF.

This rearrangement joins TRBV6-1 to TRBJ2-6; TRBD1 might be the D (5 bases). CDR1 is MNHNS, CDR2 SASEGT, per germline. The germline V and J ends were trimmed by 1 base and 0 bases, with 13 bases remaining between them. This CDR3 has 18 amino acids. This chain's CDR3 is CASSEVVGLTSGANVLTF. CDR3 nucleotide sequence: TGTGCCAGCAGTGAAGTCGTGGGGCTAACCTCTGGGGCCAACGTCCTGACTTTC.

The CDR3 sequence is CASSVTQGARNEQFF. CDR3 DNA: TGTGCCAGCAGCGTCACCCAGGGGGCGAGGAATGAGCAGTTCTTC. The chain links TRBV9 to TRBJ2-1; 8 bases line up with TRBD1. CDR3 size: 15 residues. In germline, CDR1 is SGDLS, CDR2 YYNGEE. V lost 2 bases to trimming and J lost 7 bases; unmatched junction nucleotides: 8.

J is TRBJ2-3 and V is TRBV20-1; 10 nucleotides align to TRBD2. CDR3 length: 16 residues. The germline V gene has CDR1 DFQATT and CDR2 SNEGSKA (reference sequence). V lost 0 bases and J lost 2; bases outside the gene matches: 5. CDR3 DNA: TGCAGTGCTAGAGATGTAACTAGCGGGGTCACAGATACGCAGTATTTT. This translates into CSARDVTSGVTDTQYF.

This chain connects TRBV6-1 to TRBJ2-7, with 8 positions matching TRBD1. Germline V gene data show CDR1 as MNHNS and CDR2 as SASEGT. V lost 3 bases and J lost 5; bases outside the gene matches: 9. CDR3 length: 15 residues. The CDR3 sequence is CASSDPGRGPDEQYV. The CDR3 DNA follows: TGTGCCAGCAGTGACCCCGGCAGGGGGCCGGACGAGCAGTACGTC.

The V gene is TRBV7-3, the J gene TRBJ1-5; the D gene is possibly TRBD1 (5 bases). This CDR3 is built from 13 residues. V was cut by 5 bases and J by 4 bases, with 9 bases left in between. The germline V gene encodes CDR1 SGHTA and CDR2 FQGTGA. CDR3: CASSAGANQPQHF. The CDR3 coding sequence is TGTGCCAGCAGCGCTGGGGCGAATCAGCCCCAGCATTTT.

The V call is TRBV27, the J call TRBJ1-2, with TRBD1 identical over 8 bases. Trimming cost V 8 bases and J 4 bases; bases outside gene matches: 9. Germline V gene data show CDR1 as MNHEY and CDR2 as SMNVEV (reference sequence). The CDR3 length is 14 residues. The CDR3 sequence: CASATGGWPYGYTF. CDR3 nucleotide sequence: TGTGCCAGCGCAACAGGGGGTTGGCCCTATGGCTACACCTTC.

This chain links TRBV29-1 with TRBJ1-1; 7 nucleotides line up with TRBD1. Germline lookup yields CDR1 SQVTM and CDR2 ANQGSEA. The CDR3 sequence is 14 residues long. V gave up 6 bases and J gave up 0 bases; unmatched junction bases: 7. The CDR3 nucleotides read TGCAGCGTGAGGGACAGACTCATGAACACTGAAGCTTTCTTT. Its translation is CSVRDRLMNTEAFF.